This TCR beta chain appears in the sequencing data of a study of CD8 T cells in Susac syndrome. Study-wide results and caveats: Only a relatively small number of individuals were included in the TCR sequencing and HLA analysis.

Regarding this clonotype: Its antigen is unknown.

Sequencing of TCR beta was undertaken in CD8+ and CD4+ T cells derived from blood. Both CD4+ and CD8+ T cells were negatively isolated, and TEMRA cells underwent FACS enrichment. The RNA, roughly 0.45 to 1 ug, was put through reverse transcription using random hexamers. Amplification of TCR beta CDR3 was carried out by immunoSEQ multiplex PCR, which covered 54 Vbeta and 13 Jbeta segments. TCRdb ran MiXCR on the immunoSEQ multiplex PCR reads and lists one entry per CDR3 protein. The sample lists roughly 130,000 distinct CDR3 sequences; about 96% were seen once. The sample taken for sequencing was CD4+ T cells from PBMCs. This TCR derives from a human donor in good health.

CDR3 DNA: TGTGCCTGGACCGCTGGAGCGGATACGCAGTATTTT. Protein product: CAWTAGADTQYF. This chain uses TRBV30 with TRBJ2-3; D not certain. Trimming removed 4 bases from V and 6 bases from J, with 11 bases in between. This CDR3 comprises 12 residues. The germline V gene has CDR1 GTSNPN and CDR2 SVGIG (reference sequence).